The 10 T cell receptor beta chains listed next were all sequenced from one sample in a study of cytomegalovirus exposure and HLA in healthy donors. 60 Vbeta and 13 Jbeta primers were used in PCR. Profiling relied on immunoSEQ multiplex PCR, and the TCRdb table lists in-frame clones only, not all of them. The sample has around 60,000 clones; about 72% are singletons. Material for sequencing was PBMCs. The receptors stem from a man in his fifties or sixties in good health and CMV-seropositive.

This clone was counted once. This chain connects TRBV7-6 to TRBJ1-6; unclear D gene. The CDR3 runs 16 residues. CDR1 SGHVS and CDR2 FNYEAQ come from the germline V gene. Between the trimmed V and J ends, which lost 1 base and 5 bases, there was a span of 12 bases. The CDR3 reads CASSLEAGLNNSPLHF. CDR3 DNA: TGTGCCAGCAGCTTAGAGGCAGGACTTAATAATTCACCCCTCCACTTT.

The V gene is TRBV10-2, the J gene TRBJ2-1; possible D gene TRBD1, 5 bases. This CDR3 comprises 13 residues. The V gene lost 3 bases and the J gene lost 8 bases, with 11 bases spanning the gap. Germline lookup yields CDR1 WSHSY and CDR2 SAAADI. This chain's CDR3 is CASSDLRVDEQFF. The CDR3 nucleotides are TGCGCCAGCAGTGATCTCAGGGTGGATGAGCAGTTCTTC.

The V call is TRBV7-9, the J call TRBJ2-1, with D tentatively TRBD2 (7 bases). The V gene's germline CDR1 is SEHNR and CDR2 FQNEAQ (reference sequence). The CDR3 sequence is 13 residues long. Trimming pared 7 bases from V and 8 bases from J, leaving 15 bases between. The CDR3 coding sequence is TGTGCCAGCACCCCCCGGGGGGCCTATGAGCAGTTCTTC. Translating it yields CASTPRGAYEQFF.

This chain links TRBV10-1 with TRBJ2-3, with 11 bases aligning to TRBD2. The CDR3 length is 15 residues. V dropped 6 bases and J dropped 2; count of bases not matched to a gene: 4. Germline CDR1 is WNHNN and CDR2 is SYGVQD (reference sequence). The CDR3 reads CASSVLAGDTDTQYF. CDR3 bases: TGCGCCAGCAGCGTACTAGCGGGAGACACAGATACGCAGTATTTT.

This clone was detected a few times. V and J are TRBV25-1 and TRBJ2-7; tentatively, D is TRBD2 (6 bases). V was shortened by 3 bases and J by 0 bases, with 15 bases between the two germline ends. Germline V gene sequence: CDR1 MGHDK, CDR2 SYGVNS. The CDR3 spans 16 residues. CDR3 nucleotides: TGTGCCAGCAGTGACGCCCTGGGGGGAAGCTCCTACGAGCAGTACTTC. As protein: CASSDALGGSSYEQYF.

CDR3 in amino acids: CASSYLPGDEQYF. The CDR3, as DNA: TGTGCCAGCAGTTACTTGCCCGGGGACGAGCAGTACTTC. The chain combines TRBV6-5 with TRBJ2-7; D perhaps matches TRBD2 (5 bases). Trimming stripped 1 base from V and 5 bases from J, with 9 bases between. Germline V CDR1 and CDR2: MNHEY, SVGAGI. The CDR3 contains 13 residues.

The CDR3 loop reads CASSSLASNTGELFF. The DNA of the CDR3 is TGTGCCAGCAGCAGTCTAGCTTCGAACACCGGGGAGCTGTTTTTT. The V call is TRBV6-1, the J call TRBJ2-2, with TRBD2 as a possible D gene (5 bases). Germline CDR1 and CDR2: MNHNS and SASEGT. The CDR3 covers 15 residues. The ends were cut back, 6 bases at V and 0 bases at J, with 11 bases in the middle.

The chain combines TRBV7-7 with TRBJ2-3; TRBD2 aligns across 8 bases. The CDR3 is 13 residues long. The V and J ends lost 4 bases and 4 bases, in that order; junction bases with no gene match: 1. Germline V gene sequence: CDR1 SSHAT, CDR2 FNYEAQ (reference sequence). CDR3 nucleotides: TGTGCCAGCAGCTCGGGGGGGCCAGATACGCAGTATTTT. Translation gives CASSSGGPDTQYF.

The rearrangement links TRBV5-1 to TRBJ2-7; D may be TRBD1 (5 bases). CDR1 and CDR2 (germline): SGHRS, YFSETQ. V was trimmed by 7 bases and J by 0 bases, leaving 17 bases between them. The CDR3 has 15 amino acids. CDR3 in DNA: TGCGCCAGCCGGGCAGGGTTCAGGGACTCCTACGAGCAGTACTTC. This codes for CASRAGFRDSYEQYF.

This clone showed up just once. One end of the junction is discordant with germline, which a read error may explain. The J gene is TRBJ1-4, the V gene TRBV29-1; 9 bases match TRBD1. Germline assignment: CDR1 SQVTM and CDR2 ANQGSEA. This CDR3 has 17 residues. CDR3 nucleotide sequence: TGCAGCGTTGAAGATGAGGAACCCGGGACAGGGAATGGAAAACTGTTTTTT. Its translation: CSVEDEEPGTGNGKLFF.